The rows below give T cell receptor beta chains drawn from one sample of a study of shared clonotypes between healthy human individuals. The table came from immunoSEQ multiplex PCR; TCRdb's copy has only in-frame clones and leaves some out. The repertoire has hundreds of thousands of clones, 70% to 80% of them found once; the top ten carry about an eighth. Specimen: PBMCs. The receptors derive from a woman aged 40 to 50 in good health. Some clones in this sample may be carry-over from other donors' samples. CDR3s leave out the opening cysteine and the closing phenylalanine or tryptophan. The order of the fields is clone size, V gene, J gene, CDR3 protein. Size values are once, few and many counts, or a class for expanded clones, and some rows have none.

.	TRBV18	TRBJ2-1	ASSTTSRISIYNEQF
.	TRBV4-3	TRBJ1-1	ASSPDRDRGEAF
many	TRBV7-2	TRBJ1-1	ASSLRHRESEAF
.	TRBV21-1	TRBJ2-7	ASSKPPAEGLAGGPSYEQY
.	TRBV28	TRBJ2-2	ASLWGRDTGELF
.	TRBV29-1	TRBJ2-3	SVTVTNTDTQY
.	TRBV7-9	TRBJ2-1	ASSSRGQDYNEQF
once	TRBV6-6	TRBJ2-1	ASSYGGNNEQF
few	TRBV5-1	TRBJ2-2	ASSLELASNTGELF
.	TRBV6-5	TRBJ2-7	ADKVYEQY
.	TRBV30	TRBJ2-3	AWAPLREHRGDTQY
.	TRBV30	TRBJ1-5	AWNRGAAQPQH
.	TRBV19	TRBJ2-1	ASSIQASYNEQF
.	TRBV11-2	TRBJ1-1	ASSLRRDGTLNTEAF
once	TRBV7-3	TRBJ2-1	ASSLGVNIGEQF
.	TRBV5-1	TRBJ2-7	ASSPSGLAGGPSYEQY
once	TRBV7-9	TRBJ2-1	ASSLFEGNEQF
.	TRBV4-1	TRBJ2-5	ASSQVVGDQETQY
.	TRBV30	TRBJ1-2	ASQTVEYGYT
.	TRBV11-2	TRBJ2-7	ASSLGQGPYEQY
many	TRBV18	TRBJ1-5	ASSPPSGDNQPQH
.	TRBV2	TRBJ2-5	ASSEGNSLAGWKETQY
many	TRBV4-3	TRBJ2-1	ASSQDWGVEQF
.	TRBV15	TRBJ2-3	ATRKLAILTDTQY
.	TRBV5-8	TRBJ2-2	ASSRALAGAGELF
once	TRBV10-3	TRBJ2-7	AIGSHEQY
.	TRBV18	TRBJ2-2	ASSTTTNTGELF
few	TRBV7-9	TRBJ2-2	ASSLGTGSTGELF
.	TRBV10-3	TRBJ2-2	AINPGLDAGELF
.	TRBV7-3	TRBJ2-6	ASSWSSGRATGANVLT
.	TRBV2	TRBJ2-7	ASQIRVGEQY
.	TRBV27	TRBJ2-3	ASSLAGFTDTQY
.	TRBV4-2	TRBJ2-1	ASSPTSNEQF
.	TRBV20-1	TRBJ2-7	SASAVEQY
few	TRBV27	TRBJ1-1	ASASRGRGTEAF
.	TRBV6-1	TRBJ1-1	ASVPWGNTEAF